The entry below describes one TCR beta chain. Its antigen is undetermined. TCR beta cDNA was prepared out of roughly 0.5 ug total RNA by means of a constant-region primer. Each TCR beta library was derived from three nested multiplex PCR rounds that employed slightly modified ARM-PCR. Investigators reported that the first two PCR rounds, at roughly 11 cycles each, used TRBV1-TRBV30 forward primers with a C-beta reverse primer. In TCRdb, the multiplex PCR reads were re-called with MiXCR into one record per CDR3 protein. The repertoire holds approximately 300,000 distinct CDR3 sequences, with over 55% as singletons. Both blood RNA, taken from unsorted whole blood, and germline DNA were extracted. The data were obtained in a study of tumor-infiltrating lymphocytes in primary liver carcinoma. Overall study: Treatment of the patients' primary liver carcinoma consisted of surgical resection.

CDR3 size: 15 residues. CDR1 is SEHNR and CDR2 is FQNEAQ in the germline V gene (reference sequence). V dropped 5 bases and J dropped 1; count of bases not matched to a gene: 6. General study points: Paired tumor-adjacent and tumor-blood samples overlapped less than tumor region pairs did.

The V call is TRBV7-9, the J call TRBJ2-3; TRBD2 matches 7 bases. This receptor was obtained from a man in his forties or fifties with primary liver carcinoma and hepatitis B virus infection. The sample comprised peripheral blood. CDR3 in DNA: TGTGCCAGCAGCCAAGACCTAGCGGGCACAGATACGCAGTATTTT. As protein: CASSQDLAGTDTQYF. Drawing the rest from reference TRBV7-9 and TRBJ2-3, the complete variable domain is DTGVSQNPRHKITKRGQNVTFRCDPISEHNRLYWYRQTLGQGPEFLTYFQNEAQLEKSRLLSDRFSAERPKGSFSTLEIQRTEQGDSAMYLCASSQDLAGTDTQYFGPGTRLTVL.